Listed below are T cell receptor beta chains from one sample, sequenced in a study of CD8+CD57+ T cells in acquired aplastic anemia. Via MiXCR, TCRdb re-called the reads, giving one row per CDR3 protein. The sample includes around 210,000 distinct CDR3 sequences, 65% of them seen just once. Sample: sorted CD4+, CD8+, or CD8+CD57+ T cells (not recorded which) from PBMCs. Every receptor here comes from a human donor with aplastic anemia. Each CDR3 is given with its conserved first and last residue. D genes are given only for firm matches. Only some rows state a clone size, as once, few, many or a class for expanded clones.

abundance,d_gene,j_gene,v_gene,CDR3aa,CDR3nt
few,NA,TRBJ2-5,TRBV24-1,CATSEDHSETQYF,TGTGCCACCAGTGAAGATCACTCGGAGACCCAGTACTTC
NA,TRBD1,TRBJ2-2,TRBV5-1,CASSGDRVEELFF,TGTGCCAGCAGCGGTGACAGGGTGGAGGAGCTGTTTTTT
NA,NA,TRBJ1-5,TRBV19,CASSNDRRDQPQHF,TGTGCCAGTAGTAACGACAGAAGGGATCAGCCCCAGCATTTT
NA,NA,TRBJ2-5,TRBV7-8,CASSLVLSGQETQYF,TGTGCCAGCAGCTTAGTATTGAGCGGCCAAGAGACCCAGTACTTC
NA,NA,TRBJ2-1,TRBV29-1,CSVEGRINEQFF,TGCAGCGTTGAGGGTCGGATCAATGAGCAGTTCTTC
few,NA,TRBJ1-1,TRBV19,CASSARQHTEAFF,TGTGCCAGTAGTGCGAGACAGCACACTGAAGCTTTCTTT
NA,TRBD1,TRBJ1-3,TRBV20-1,CSARDPGTGEDTIYF,TGCAGTGCTAGGGACCCCGGGACAGGGGAGGACACCATATATTTT
NA,NA,TRBJ1-6,TRBV20-1,CSARPPGHLNSPLHF,TGCAGTGCTAGACCCCCGGGACATCTCAATTCACCCCTCCACTTT
few,TRBD1,TRBJ1-3,TRBV12-3/TRBV12-4,CASSADRSSGNTIYF,TGTGCCAGCAGCGCGGACAGGTCTTCTGGAAACACCATATATTTT
many,NA,TRBJ1-5,TRBV6-1,CASIGPGIEDQPQHF,TGTGCCAGCATTGGGCCAGGGATCGAAGATCAGCCCCAGCATTTT
NA,NA,TRBJ1-1,TRBV7-9,CASRTTGWNTEAFF,TGTGCCAGCAGGACCACAGGGTGGAACACTGAAGCTTTCTTT
NA,TRBD2,TRBJ2-1,TRBV6-4,CASSDVSGGVNEQFF,TGTGCCAGCAGTGATGTAAGCGGGGGGGTCAATGAGCAGTTCTTC
NA,NA,TRBJ2-1,TRBV7-3,CASSLTLSSYNEQFF,TGTGCCAGCAGCTTAACCCTAAGCTCCTACAATGAGCAGTTCTTC
NA,NA,TRBJ2-5,TRBV7-2,CASSLTMGGETQYF,TGTGCCAGCAGCTTAACGATGGGGGGAGAGACCCAGTACTTC
NA,NA,TRBJ2-7,TRBV29-1,CSVEDWIYEQYF,TGCAGCGTTGAAGATTGGATCTACGAGCAGTACTTC
NA,NA,TRBJ2-5,TRBV7-2,CASSLGGRKGQETQYF,TGTGCCAGCAGCTTAGGTGGCAGGAAGGGACAAGAGACCCAGTACTTC
NA,NA,TRBJ2-7,TRBV7-6,CASSLSDSYEQYF,TGTGCCAGCAGCCTCTCGGACTCCTACGAGCAGTACTTC
NA,NA,TRBJ2-7,TRBV10-3,CAIMKAPESSYEQYF,TGTGCCATCATGAAAGCTCCCGAAAGCTCCTACGAGCAGTACTTC
many,NA,TRBJ1-1,TRBV29-1,CSVLAGSSNTEAFF,TGCAGCGTCCTCGCCGGGTCTTCGAACACTGAAGCTTTCTTT
few,NA,TRBJ1-4,TRBV2,CASSKTAQNEKLFF,TGTGCCAGCAGTAAGACGGCCCAGAATGAAAAACTGTTTTTT
few,TRBD2,TRBJ2-3,TRBV5-6,CASRGGVTDTQYF,TGTGCCAGCCGGGGGGGGGTCACAGATACGCAGTATTTT
NA,TRBD2,TRBJ2-7,TRBV7-9,CASSPPGSGSYEQYF,TGTGCCAGCAGTCCGCCGGGGAGCGGGAGTTACGAGCAGTACTTC
NA,TRBD2,TRBJ2-1,TRBV18,CASSPPTSGRARDEQFF,TGTGCCAGCTCACCACCGACTAGCGGGAGGGCCAGGGATGAGCAGTTCTTC
NA,NA,TRBJ2-2,TRBV9,CASQILGGTGELFF,TGTGCCAGCCAGATCCTGGGGGGAACCGGGGAGCTGTTTTTT
NA,NA,TRBJ1-2,TRBV9,CASSSGAGGYTF,TGTGCCAGCAGTTCCGGGGCGGGTGGCTACACCTTC
once,NA,TRBJ2-1,TRBV2,CASAGTLYNEQFF,TGTGCTAGCGCTGGGACACTCTACAATGAGCAGTTCTTC
many,TRBD1,TRBJ2-1,TRBV20-1,CSASPTNGTAYNEQFF,TGCAGTGCTTCTCCTACGAACGGGACAGCTTACAATGAGCAGTTCTTC
NA,NA,TRBJ1-1,TRBV7-3,CASSLERGVTEAFF,TGTGCCAGCAGCTTAGAAAGGGGGGTTACTGAAGCTTTCTTT
many,NA,TRBJ2-7,TRBV5-6,CASSLGGLNEQYF,TGTGCCAGCAGCCTCGGCGGGTTAAACGAGCAGTACTTC
NA,TRBD1,TRBJ2-7,TRBV5-1,CASSLTGGHEQYF,TGCGCCAGCAGCTTGACAGGGGGCCACGAGCAGTACTTC
many,NA,TRBJ2-1,TRBV10-3,CAISDEGTGGEQFF,TGTGCCATCAGTGACGAGGGCACGGGCGGTGAGCAGTTCTTC
NA,TRBD2,TRBJ2-1,TRBV15,CATSRGAGGSYNEQFF,TGTGCCACCAGCAGAGGAGCGGGAGGGTCCTACAATGAGCAGTTCTTC
NA,NA,TRBJ2-5,TRBV7-7,CASSLGGGGQETQYF,TGTGCTAGCAGCTTAGGGGGAGGAGGCCAAGAGACCCAGTACTTC
NA,NA,TRBJ2-6,TRBV6-1,CASSYGSGANVLTF,TGTGCCAGCAGTTATGGCTCTGGGGCCAACGTCCTGACTTTC
many,NA,TRBJ1-3,TRBV10-3,CAGRSETGLQDSGNTIYF,TGTGCCGGACGGTCGGAGACAGGCCTTCAAGACTCTGGAAACACCATATATTTT
NA,NA,TRBJ2-5,TRBV29-1,CSVESSAGETQYF,TGCAGCGTTGAGTCGAGCGCGGGAGAGACCCAGTACTTC
NA,TRBD2,TRBJ2-5,TRBV7-6,CASSLATSGSLQTQYF,TGTGCCAGCAGCCTAGCGACTAGCGGGAGCTTGCAGACCCAGTACTTC
NA,NA,TRBJ1-4,TRBV7-9,CASSLGQYNEKLFF,TGTGCCAGCAGCCTAGGACAGTATAATGAAAAACTGTTTTTT
NA,TRBD2,TRBJ2-3,TRBV4-3,CASSPGLAYTDTQYF,TGCGCCAGCAGCCCGGGACTAGCGTACACAGATACGCAGTATTTT
NA,TRBD1,TRBJ2-5,TRBV20-1,CSARPGTGWSETQYF,TGCAGTGCAAGACCCGGGACAGGGTGGTCAGAGACCCAGTACTTC
NA,NA,TRBJ2-7,TRBV25-1,CASGTRPGRDYEQYF,TGTGCCAGCGGAACCCGGCCGGGACGGGACTACGAGCAGTACTTC
NA,TRBD1,TRBJ1-2,TRBV5-1,CASSLYMDRDGYTF,TGCGCCAGCAGCTTGTATATGGACAGGGATGGCTACACCTTC
NA,NA,TRBJ2-3,TRBV9,CASSEAAGRTDTQYF,TGTGCCAGCAGCGAGGCAGCGGGCCGCACAGATACGCAGTATTTT
NA,NA,TRBJ2-2,TRBV7-3,CASSSTLTRASGELFF,TGTGCCAGCAGCTCAACCCTGACCCGAGCGTCAGGGGAGCTGTTTTTT
NA,TRBD2,TRBJ2-5,TRBV10-2,CASSRLAGAGRETQYF,TGTGCCAGCAGCAGACTAGCGGGGGCGGGGAGGGAGACCCAGTACTTC
NA,TRBD1,TRBJ1-5,TRBV19,CASSKDRGLGPSQPQHF,TGTGCCAGTAGTAAGGACAGGGGTCTGGGGCCCAGTCAGCCCCAGCATTTT
NA,NA,TRBJ1-1,TRBV25-1,CASSDLGIGNTEAFF,TGTGCCAGCAGTGACCTCGGGATAGGGAACACTGAAGCTTTCTTT
NA,NA,TRBJ2-5,TRBV25-1,CASSEYDTLETQYF,TGTGCCAGCAGTGAATATGACACCCTAGAGACCCAGTACTTC
many,NA,TRBJ2-7,TRBV5-6,CATLSHGSSYEQYF,TGTGCCACCCTTTCGCACGGGAGCTCCTACGAGCAGTACTTC
NA,TRBD2,TRBJ2-3,TRBV27,CASSLAGEGTDTQYF,TGTGCCAGCAGTTTGGCGGGGGAAGGTACAGATACGCAGTATTTT
NA,NA,TRBJ1-2,TRBV9,CASSVMDLPYGYTF,TGTGCCAGCAGCGTAATGGATTTACCCTATGGCTACACCTTC
NA,NA,TRBJ1-1,TRBV9,CASSVAENTEAFF,TGTGCCAGCAGCGTAGCTGAGAACACTGAAGCTTTCTTT
NA,TRBD2,TRBJ2-3,TRBV7-9,CASSPTSAGVDTDTQYF,TGTGCCAGCAGCCCCACCAGCGCGGGAGTGGACACAGATACGCAGTATTTT